This is a list of T cell receptor beta chains from one sample in a study of cytomegalovirus exposure and HLA in healthy donors. Assay used: immunoSEQ multiplex PCR; TCRdb lists only in-frame clones, some missing. The sample includes 150,000 to 200,000 clones, about 85% of them seen just once. Sequencing was done on a sample of PBMCs. The receptors derive from a male donor in good health and CMV-seropositive. CDR3s include the opening cysteine and the closing phenylalanine or tryptophan. Fields, in order: J gene, D gene, V gene, clone size, CDR3 DNA, CDR3 protein. D genes are given only for firm matches. Clone size is not always given. Where it is, it says once, few, many or a class for expanded clones.

>TRBJ2-5|-|TRBV10-1|-
TGCGCCCCCGACTTGATGGGTTTGGGAGAGACCCAGTACTTC
CAPDLMGLGETQYF
>TRBJ1-5|-|TRBV7-9|once
TGTGCCAGCGCGGGGGGGGGATCCAATCAGCCCCAGCATTTT
CASAGGGSNQPQHF
>TRBJ2-2|TRBD1|TRBV5-1|-
TGCGCCAGCAGCTTGCTGCATGGGACAGCGAACACCGGGGAGCTGTTTTTT
CASSLLHGTANTGELFF
>TRBJ1-4|-|TRBV7-9|-
TGTGCCAGCAGCTTAATGGCAGGCACGGATGAAAAACTGTTTTTT
CASSLMAGTDEKLFF
>TRBJ2-3|TRBD2|TRBV27|once
TGTGCCAGCAGTGTTAGCGGGAGGGCCACAGATACGCAGTATTTT
CASSVSGRATDTQYF
>TRBJ2-2|-|TRBV7-2|-
TGTGCCAGCAGCCGGCGTGGCGGGACAGTGAACACCGGGGAGCTGTTTTTT
CASSRRGGTVNTGELFF
>TRBJ2-7|-|TRBV5-6|-
TGTGCCAGCAGCAACGGGGACTCTCCAGGGGAGCAGTACTTC
CASSNGDSPGEQYF
>TRBJ2-1|TRBD2|TRBV7-2|-
TGTGCCAGCAGCTCCCTAGCGGGAGGGTTCAATGAGCAGTTCTTC
CASSSLAGGFNEQFF
>TRBJ2-7|TRBD2|TRBV15|-
TGTGCCACCAGCAGAGAGAGCCTAGCGGCCTCCTACGAGCAGTACTTC
CATSRESLAASYEQYF
>TRBJ1-5|-|TRBV5-4|-
TGTGCCAGCAGCTTGGACGGGGGTGATAATCAGCCCCAGCATTTT
CASSLDGGDNQPQHF
>TRBJ2-7|TRBD2|TRBV18|-
TGTGCCAGCTCACCCCCGGGACTAGCGAAAAGCGAGCAGTACTTC
CASSPPGLAKSEQYF
>TRBJ2-1|-|TRBV27|few
TGTGCCAGCAGTTTGCTGGGCTATGAGCAGTTCTTC
CASSLLGYEQFF
>TRBJ2-3|-|TRBV18|-
TGTGCCAGCTCCCCTCAGGGGCAGCGCACAGATACGCAGTATTTT
CASSPQGQRTDTQYF
>TRBJ1-3|TRBD1|TRBV7-9|-
TGTGCCAGCAGCTTGGGACAGGGGGCCAACACCATATATTTT
CASSLGQGANTIYF
>TRBJ1-5|-|TRBV10-3|-
TGTGCCATCAGTGACTGGAGGACCAGCAATCAGCCCCAGCATTTT
CAISDWRTSNQPQHF
>TRBJ1-4|TRBD1|TRBV30|-
TGTGCCTGGGTACAGGGGACTGAAAAACTGTTTTTT
CAWVQGTEKLFF
>TRBJ1-6|TRBD1|TRBV6-5|-
TGTGCCAGCAGCCGCCAGACAGGGTTGGGTTCACCCCTCCACTTT
CASSRQTGLGSPLHF
>TRBJ2-3|-|TRBV5-4|-
TGTGCCAGCAGCCCTAAGGCAGGTTTCTCAACAGATACGCAGTATTTT
CASSPKAGFSTDTQYF
>TRBJ2-4|TRBD2|TRBV5-1|-
TGCGCCAGCAGCTTGGTCGGGGGGGCCAAAAACATTCAGTACTTC
CASSLVGGAKNIQYF
>TRBJ1-6|TRBD1|TRBV2|-
TGTGCCAGCATGCCGGGACAGTATAATTCACCCCTCCACTTT
CASMPGQYNSPLHF
>TRBJ2-1|TRBD2|TRBV6-1|-
TGTGCCAGCAGTGGCCGTCTAGCGGGGGGACCTGAGCAGTTCTTC
CASSGRLAGGPEQFF
>TRBJ2-1|-|TRBV7-3|-
TGTGCCAGCAGCTTGTTCAGGGATAATGAGCAGTTCTTC
CASSLFRDNEQFF
>TRBJ2-7|-|TRBV28|-
TGTGCCAGCAGTAGTTCCGGGACAAGAAGGGAGCAGTACTTC
CASSSSGTRREQYF
>TRBJ2-1|TRBD2|TRBV7-9|-
TGTGCCAGCAGCTCGGGACTAGCCTCTTCCTACAATGAGCAGTTCTTC
CASSSGLASSYNEQFF
>TRBJ2-1|-|TRBV9|-
TGTGCCAGCAGCGTAGCGGGGGACTCCTACAATGAGCAGTTCTTC
CASSVAGDSYNEQFF